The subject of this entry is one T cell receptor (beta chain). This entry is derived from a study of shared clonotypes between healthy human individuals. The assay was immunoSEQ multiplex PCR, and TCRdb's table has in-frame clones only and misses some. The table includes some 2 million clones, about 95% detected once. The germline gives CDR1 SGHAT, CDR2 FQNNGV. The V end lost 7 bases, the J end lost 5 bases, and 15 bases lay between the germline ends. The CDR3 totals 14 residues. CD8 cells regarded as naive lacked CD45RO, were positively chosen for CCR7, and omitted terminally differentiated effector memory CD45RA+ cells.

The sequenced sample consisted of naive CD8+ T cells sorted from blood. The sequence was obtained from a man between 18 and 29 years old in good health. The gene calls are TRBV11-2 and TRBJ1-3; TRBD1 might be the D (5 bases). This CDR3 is CASTPGTGRNTIYF. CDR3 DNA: TGTGCCAGCACGCCCGGGACGGGAAGAAACACCATATATTTT.